What follows is one TCR beta chain and its context. Its antigen is undetermined. The data are from a study of vaccination effects on CD4 cells after COVID-19. Expansion of antigen-specific CD4+ T cells with viral peptide pools was carried out by the ViraFEST assay before sequencing. After about 10 days in culture, the CD4+ T cells were isolated. Convalescent patients had PCR-confirmed SARS-CoV-2 infection between March and December 2020. Clones were sequenced by immunoSEQ multiplex PCR, and TCRdb holds only the in-frame ones, with some missing. The table lists around 19,000 clones, roughly 74% of them singletons. V lost 6 bases to trimming and J lost 7 bases; unmatched junction nucleotides: 13. Germline-derived CDR1 and CDR2 are MGHDK and SYGVNS. This CDR3 contains 17 residues.

The J gene is TRBJ1-6, the V gene TRBV25-1; 9 bases fit TRBD1. The TCR originated in a human donor who had a prior SARS-CoV-2 infection. Sequenced here: CD4+ T cells from PBMCs cultured with a peptide pool, sampled before COVID-19 vaccination. The CDR3 DNA is TGTGCCAGCAGGCCGGGGGGACAGGGACTGCGAAATTCACCCCTCCACTTT. Translation: CASRPGGQGLRNSPLHF.